The table lists the clone carrying this T cell receptor beta chain with a few counts. As yet, its antigen is unknown. V was clipped by 3 bases and J by 3 bases; unmatched bases: 3. The CDR3 contains 14 residues. CDR1 and CDR2 (germline): SEHNR, FQNEAQ (reference sequence). TCRdb redid the calling of the 5' RACE reads with MiXCR, one entry per CDR3 protein. Among roughly 480,000 distinct CDR3 sequences listed, roughly 24% were seen once. This record belongs to a study of identical twins. General study points: Potential partial confounding of zero-insertion analyses by invariant MAIT and iNKT cells was noted.

This same sample was also part of a study on T cells expressing NK-cell markers. From that report: The sequencing cohort of eight donors included seven HCMV-seropositive individuals and one seronegative individual. An anti-gamma-delta TCR antibody confined sorting to alpha-beta TCR T cells across several of the experiments. More than five donors had dominant NKG2C+ clonotypes that comprised about 1.0-8% of their CD8+ T cells.

The TCR was taken from a woman aged 18-35 years in good health. The sequenced sample consisted of CD4+ T cells sorted from blood. V and J are TRBV7-9 and TRBJ2-3; 7 nucleotides line up with TRBD1. The CDR3 DNA sequence: TGTGCCAGCAGCTTCCTGGGACAGACAGATACGCAGTATTTT. Protein sequence: CASSFLGQTDTQYF. Supplemented by reference TRBV7-9 and TRBJ2-3, the full variable domain reads DTGVSQNPRHKITKRGQNVTFRCDPISEHNRLYWYRQTLGQGPEFLTYFQNEAQLEKSRLLSDRFSAERPKGSFSTLEIQRTEQGDSAMYLCASSFLGQTDTQYFGPGTRLTVL.